This T cell receptor (beta chain) comes out of a study of T cells in Graves' hyperthyroidism and ophthalmopathy. Study details: Peripheral blood samples were taken at initial diagnosis, prior to any treatment. Notes on the study in general: The authors' 13 V-J model separated ophthalmopathy from stable hyperthyroidism.

V was clipped by 0 bases and J by 3 bases, with 12 bases between them. There are 15 residues in the CDR3. The germline V gene encodes CDR1 MNHEY and CDR2 SMNVEV (reference sequence). This clonotype was observed at least ten times. What it binds is not known. Amplification of TCR beta CDR3 regions was performed using RNA transcripts as template. HTBI primers were employed in a first-round RT-PCR of the TCR CDR3. One entry per CDR3 protein, called by TCRdb with MiXCR from the multiplex PCR reads. The sample gives 370,000 or so distinct CDR3 sequences, more than 15% of which show up once; roughly 25% is in the top ten. First hyperthyroidism diagnosis is when the blood sample was obtained, before any ophthalmopathy symptoms.

J is TRBJ2-7 and V is TRBV27, with D perhaps matching TRBD1 (6 bases). Specimen: blood. The TCR was taken from a woman aged 18-30 years with Graves' hyperthyroidism that later progressed to Graves' ophthalmopathy. The CDR3 loop is CASSLSGAGDYEQYF. The DNA of the CDR3 is TGTGCCAGCAGTTTATCGGGGGCAGGTGACTACGAGCAGTACTTC.